These 21 T cell receptor beta chains came from one sample sequenced in a study of monozygotic twins with inflammatory bowel disease. TCRdb re-called the 5' RACE reads and catalogs CDR3 proteins one per entry, DNA excluded. The table lists approximately 400,000 distinct CDR3 sequences. Sequenced sample: blood. All receptors derive from a human donor with ulcerative colitis or Crohn's disease, or a healthy co-twin of an affected twin (not recorded which).

This chain joins TRBV5-1 and TRBJ2-5; TCRdb names TRBD2, which stays unverified in the absence of DNA. CDR1 SGHRS and CDR2 YFSETQ come from the germline V gene. This CDR3 comprises 13 residues. CDR3 loop: CASSLGAGETQYF.

This chain uses TRBV6-2 or TRBV6-3 with TRBJ1-2. The CDR3 length is 12 residues. From germline, CDR1 is MNHEY and CDR2 SVGEGT. CDR3 sequence: CASSYSGVGYTF.

V and J are TRBV6-6 and TRBJ2-7; checking the TCRdb D call of TRBD1 is not possible without DNA. The V gene's germline CDR1 is MNHNY and CDR2 SVGAGI (reference sequence). The CDR3 is made up of 14 amino acids. CDR3: CASNGGRTAYEQYF.

The chain has TRBV28 and TRBJ2-1; the D call from TCRdb, TRBD2, cannot be confirmed without DNA. Germline CDR1 reads MDHEN; CDR2 reads SYDVKM. The CDR3 contains 16 residues. The CDR3 protein is CASRHRRMLGASGQFF.

This chain uses TRBV12-3 or TRBV12-4 with TRBJ2-3; TCRdb lists TRBD1, though no DNA is available to test this call. The CDR3 length is 15 residues. The CDR3: CASSLMSGYTDTQYF.

The chain has TRBV6-1 and TRBJ2-7. This CDR3 has 12 residues. The germline CDR1 and CDR2 sequences are MNHNS and SASEGT. The CDR3 here is CASRKGIYEQYF.

This chain connects TRBV5-1 to TRBJ1-6; the TCRdb call, TRBD1, lacks DNA for checking. Germline V lookup: CDR1 SGHRS, CDR2 YFSETQ. This CDR3 contains 15 residues. CDR3 amino acids: CASRPDRGLWSPLHF.

The V and J genes are TRBV2 and TRBJ2-3; TCRdb picks TRBD1, but there is no DNA to check that call. CDR1 SNHLY and CDR2 FYNNEI come from the germline V gene. The CDR3 has 13 residues. This CDR3 is CASGRSLADTQYF.

The chain uses TRBV9 and TRBJ2-6. Germline values: CDR1 SGDLS, CDR2 YYNGEE. CDR3 size: 15 residues. This CDR3 reads CASSVSSTGANVLTF.

The chain uses TRBV5-8 and TRBJ1-5. Germline-derived CDR1 and CDR2 are SGHTS and YDEGEE. The CDR3 has 13 residues. CDR3 amino acids: CASSLISGQPQHF.

The chain employs TRBV10-3 and TRBJ1-2; lacking DNA, the TRBD1 call made by TCRdb goes unchecked. This CDR3 region has 14 residues. Germline V gene data show CDR1 as ENHRY and CDR2 as SYGVKD. The CDR3 here is CATSERQGLYGYTF.

The chain is built from TRBV4-3 and TRBJ2-3. CDR1 is LGHNA and CDR2 is YSLEER in the germline V gene. The CDR3 sequence is 13 residues long. The CDR3 is CASSQSSNKTQYF.

V gene TRBV29-1 combines with J gene TRBJ1-1; TCRdb lists TRBD1, though no DNA is available to test this call. CDR1 and CDR2 from the germline V gene are SQVTM and ANQGSEA. This CDR3 is built from 13 residues. The CDR3 loop is CSAEVRGGTEAFF.

The genes are TRBV29-1 and TRBJ2-5; TCRdb names TRBD2, which stays unverified in the absence of DNA. There are 13 residues in the CDR3. Germline CDR1 is SQVTM and CDR2 is ANQGSEA. CDR3 sequence: CSVRGQELETQYF.

The rearrangement joins TRBV5-1 to TRBJ2-1. The CDR3 totals 15 residues. The germline V gene encodes CDR1 SGHRS and CDR2 YFSETQ. CDR3 loop: CASSLGASPYNEQFF. Filled out from reference TRBV5-1 and TRBJ2-1, the complete variable domain reads KAGVTQTPRYLIKTRGQQVTLSCSPISGHRSVSWYQQTPGQGLQFLFEYFSETQRNKGNFPGRFSGRQFSNSRSEMNVSTLELGDSALYLCASSLGASPYNEQFFGPGTRLTVL.

V is TRBV6-1 and J is TRBJ2-1. The CDR3 totals 18 residues. Germline loops: CDR1 MNHNS, CDR2 SASEGT. The CDR3 region is CASSEALPGTAWYNEQFF.

V is TRBV5-6 and J is TRBJ2-2. The CDR3 is 14 amino acids. Per the germline V gene, CDR1 is SGHDT and CDR2 is YYEEEE. CDR3 in amino acids: CASTGVGNTGELFF.

This chain joins TRBV5-1 and TRBJ2-3; TCRdb lists TRBD1, though no DNA is available to test this call. Germline CDR1 is SGHRS and CDR2 is YFSETQ. CDR3 length equals 16 residues. This CDR3 is CASSPLQRGPLDTQYF.

The CDR3: CASSYSFLGYEVGYTF. The chain couples TRBV6-5 to TRBJ1-2. This CDR3 region has 16 residues. Germline V gives CDR1 MNHEY, CDR2 SVGAGI.

The V call is TRBV14, the J call TRBJ2-7; the TRBD2 assignment by TCRdb is unverifiable without DNA. The CDR3 extends over 15 amino acids. Germline V gene lookup returns CDR1 SGHDN and CDR2 FVKESK. CDR3 in amino acids: CASSSRTSGLYEQYF.

The V gene is TRBV2, the J gene TRBJ2-2; absent DNA, TCRdb's TRBD2 call cannot be checked. The germline V gene has CDR1 SNHLY and CDR2 FYNNEI. The CDR3 runs 15 residues. The CDR3 here is CASRRLAAPTGELFF.